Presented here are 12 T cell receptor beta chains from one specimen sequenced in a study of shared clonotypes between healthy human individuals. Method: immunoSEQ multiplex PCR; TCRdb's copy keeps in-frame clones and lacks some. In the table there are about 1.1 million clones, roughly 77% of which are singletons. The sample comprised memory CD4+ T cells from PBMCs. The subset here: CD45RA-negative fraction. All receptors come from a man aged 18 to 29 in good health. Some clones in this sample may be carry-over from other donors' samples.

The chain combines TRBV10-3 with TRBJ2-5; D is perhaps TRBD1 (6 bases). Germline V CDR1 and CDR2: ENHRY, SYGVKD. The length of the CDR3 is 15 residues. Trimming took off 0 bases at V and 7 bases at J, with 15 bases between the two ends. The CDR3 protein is CAISESGPIGGTQYF. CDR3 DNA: TGTGCCATCAGTGAGTCTGGCCCGATAGGGGGGACCCAGTACTTC.

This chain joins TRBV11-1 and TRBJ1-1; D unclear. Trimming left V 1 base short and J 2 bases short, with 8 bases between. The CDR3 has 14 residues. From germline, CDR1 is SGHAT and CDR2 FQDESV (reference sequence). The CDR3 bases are TGTGCCAGCAGCTTAGGGGCAGCCAACACTGAAGCTTTCTTT. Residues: CASSLGAANTEAFF.

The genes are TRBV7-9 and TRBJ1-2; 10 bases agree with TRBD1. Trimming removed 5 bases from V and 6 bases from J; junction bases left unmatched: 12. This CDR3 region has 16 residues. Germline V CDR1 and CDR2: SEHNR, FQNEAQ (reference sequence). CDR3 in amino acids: CASSPGQGRGLDGYTF. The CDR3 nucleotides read TGTGCCAGCAGCCCGGGACAGGGGAGAGGTCTCGATGGCTACACCTTC.

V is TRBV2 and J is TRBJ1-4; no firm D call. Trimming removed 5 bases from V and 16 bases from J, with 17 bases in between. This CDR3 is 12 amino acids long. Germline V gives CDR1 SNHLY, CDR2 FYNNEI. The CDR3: CASSQNSPQPFF. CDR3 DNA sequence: TGTGCCAGCAGTCAAAACTCCCCCCAGCCGTTTTTT.

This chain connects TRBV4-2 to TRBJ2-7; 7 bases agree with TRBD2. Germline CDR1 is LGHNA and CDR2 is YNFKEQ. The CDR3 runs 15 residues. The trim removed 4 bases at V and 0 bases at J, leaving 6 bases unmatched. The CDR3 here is CASSRSSGNSYEQYF. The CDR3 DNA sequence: TGTGCCAGCAGCCGATCCAGCGGGAACTCCTACGAGCAGTACTTC.

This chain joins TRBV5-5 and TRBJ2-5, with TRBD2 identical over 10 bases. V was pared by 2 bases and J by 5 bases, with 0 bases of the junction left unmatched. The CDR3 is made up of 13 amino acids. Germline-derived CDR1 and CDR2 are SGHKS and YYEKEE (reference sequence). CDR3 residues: CASSLAGGETQYF. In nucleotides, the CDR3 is TGTGCCAGCAGCTTAGCGGGAGGGGAGACCCAGTACTTC.

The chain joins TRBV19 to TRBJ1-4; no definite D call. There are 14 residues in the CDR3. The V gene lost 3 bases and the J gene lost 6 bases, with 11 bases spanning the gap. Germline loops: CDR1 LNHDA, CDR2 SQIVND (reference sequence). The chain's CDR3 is CASSIVHVDEKLFF. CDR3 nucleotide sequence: TGTGCCAGTAGTATTGTACACGTCGATGAAAAACTGTTTTTT. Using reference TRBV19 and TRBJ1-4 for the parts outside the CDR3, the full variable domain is DGGITQSPKYLFRKEGQNVTLSCEQNLNHDAMYWYRQDPGQGLRLIYYSQIVNDFQKGDIAEGYSVSREKKESFPLTVTSAQKNPTAFYLCASSIVHVDEKLFFGSGTQLSVL.

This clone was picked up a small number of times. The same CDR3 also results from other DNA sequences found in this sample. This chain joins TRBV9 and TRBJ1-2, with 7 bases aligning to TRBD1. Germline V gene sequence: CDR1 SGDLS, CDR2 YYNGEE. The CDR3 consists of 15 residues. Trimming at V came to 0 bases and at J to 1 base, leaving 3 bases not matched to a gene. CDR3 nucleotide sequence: TGTGCCAGCAGCGTAGGGCAGGGGGTTAACTATGGCTACACCTTC. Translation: CASSVGQGVNYGYTF.

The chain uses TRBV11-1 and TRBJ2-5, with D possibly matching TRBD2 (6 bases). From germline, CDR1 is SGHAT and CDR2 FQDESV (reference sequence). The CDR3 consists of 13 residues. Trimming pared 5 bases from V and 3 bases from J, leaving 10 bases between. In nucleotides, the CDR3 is TGTGCCAGCAGCACCGGGACTGAAGAGACCCAGTACTTC. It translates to CASSTGTEETQYF.

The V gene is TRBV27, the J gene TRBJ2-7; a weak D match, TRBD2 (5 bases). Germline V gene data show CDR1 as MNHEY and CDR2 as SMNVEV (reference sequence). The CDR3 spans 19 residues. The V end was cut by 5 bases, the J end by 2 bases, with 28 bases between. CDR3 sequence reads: CASSPRAGGRAPLTYEQYF. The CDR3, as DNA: TGTGCCAGCAGTCCCCGGGCGGGTGGTAGGGCCCCCCTCACCTACGAGCAGTACTTC.

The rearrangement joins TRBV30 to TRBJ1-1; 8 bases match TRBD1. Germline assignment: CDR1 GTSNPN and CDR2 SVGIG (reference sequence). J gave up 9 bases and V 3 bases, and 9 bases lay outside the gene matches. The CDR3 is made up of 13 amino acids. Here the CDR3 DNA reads TGTGCCTGGAGCGACAGGGGCGGATCACAAGCTTTCTTT. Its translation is CAWSDRGGSQAFF. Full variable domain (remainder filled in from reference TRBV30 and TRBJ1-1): SQTIHQWPATLVQPVGSPLSLECTVEGTSNPNLYWYRQAAGRGLQLLFYSVGIGQISSEVPQNLSASRPQDRQFILSSKKLLLSDSGFYLCAWSDRGGSQAFFGQGTRLTVV.

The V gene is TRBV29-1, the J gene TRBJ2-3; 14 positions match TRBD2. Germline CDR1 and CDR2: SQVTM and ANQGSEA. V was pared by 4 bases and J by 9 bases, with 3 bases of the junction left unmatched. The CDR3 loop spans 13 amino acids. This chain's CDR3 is CSVAGLAGATQYF. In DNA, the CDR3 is TGCAGCGTTGCGGGACTAGCGGGAGCCACGCAGTATTTT.